The entry below describes one T cell receptor (beta chain). The sample originates from a study of OX40 agonist ivuxolimab in advanced cancers. Clones were sequenced by immunoSEQ multiplex PCR, and TCRdb holds only the in-frame ones, with some missing. The repertoire consists of roughly 50,000 clones, with roughly four fifths occurring once and the leading ten covering 1.2%. The ends were cut back, 2 bases at V and 4 bases at J, with 15 bases in the middle. CDR3 length: 16 residues. Germline V gene sequence: CDR1 KGHSH, CDR2 LQKENI. This rearrangement joins TRBV18 to TRBJ2-1; D unresolved. Here the sequenced sample was CD4+ or CD8+ T cells sorted from blood, taken in a trial of the OX40 agonist ivuxolimab. The clonotype comes from an adult with an advanced solid tumor such as melanoma, head and neck, liver or kidney cancer. This chain's CDR3 is CASSPVSQEPYNEQFF. CDR3 DNA sequence: TGTGCCAGCTCACCAGTGAGTCAGGAGCCTTACAATGAGCAGTTCTTC.